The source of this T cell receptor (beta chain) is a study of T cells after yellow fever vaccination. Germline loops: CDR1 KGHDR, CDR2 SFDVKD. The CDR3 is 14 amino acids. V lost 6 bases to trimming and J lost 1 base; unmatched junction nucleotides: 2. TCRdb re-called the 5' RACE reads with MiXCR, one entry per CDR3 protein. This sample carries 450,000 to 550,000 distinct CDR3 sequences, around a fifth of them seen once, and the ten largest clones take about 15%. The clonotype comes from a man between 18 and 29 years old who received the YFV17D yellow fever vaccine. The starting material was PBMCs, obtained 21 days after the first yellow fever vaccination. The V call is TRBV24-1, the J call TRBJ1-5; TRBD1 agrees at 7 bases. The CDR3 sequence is CATSPGGSNQPQHF. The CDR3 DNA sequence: TGTGCCACCAGTCCAGGGGGAAGCAATCAGCCCCAGCATTTT.